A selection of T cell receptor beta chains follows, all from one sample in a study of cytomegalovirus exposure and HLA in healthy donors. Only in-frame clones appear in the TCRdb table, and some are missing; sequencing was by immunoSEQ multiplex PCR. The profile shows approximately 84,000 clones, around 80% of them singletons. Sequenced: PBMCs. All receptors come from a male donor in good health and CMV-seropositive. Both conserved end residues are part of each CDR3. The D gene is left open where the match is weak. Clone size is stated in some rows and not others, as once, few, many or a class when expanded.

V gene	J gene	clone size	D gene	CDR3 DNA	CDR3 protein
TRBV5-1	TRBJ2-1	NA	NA	TGCGCCAGCAGCTTGGCCAGGGCCACGAGCTCCTACAATGAGCAGTTCTTC	CASSLARATSSYNEQFF
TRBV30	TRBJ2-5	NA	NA	TGTGCCTGGGGGGACAACGACCAAGAGACCCAGTACTTC	CAWGDNDQETQYF
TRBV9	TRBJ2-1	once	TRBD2	TGTGCCAGCAGCGTAGAGGCTAGCGGGAGAGTGTGGAGGAATGAGCAGTTCTTC	CASSVEASGRVWRNEQFF
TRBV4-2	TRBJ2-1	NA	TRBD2	TGTGCCAGCAGCCAAGTTTCAAGTCTATCGGCTAGCGGGCCGAGCTCCTACAATGAGCAGTTCTTC	CASSQVSSLSASGPSSYNEQFF
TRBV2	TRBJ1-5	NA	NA	TGTGCCAGCAGTGGTGGAGGGCCTCAGCCCCAGCATTTT	CASSGGGPQPQHF
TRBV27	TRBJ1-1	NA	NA	TGTGCCAGCAGTTTCAGTCGATCCCAACAGGGAACCAACACTGAAGCTTTCTTT	CASSFSRSQQGTNTEAFF
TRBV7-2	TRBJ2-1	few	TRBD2	TGTGCCAGCAGCGGACTAGCTAACTCCTACAATGAGCAGTTCTTC	CASSGLANSYNEQFF
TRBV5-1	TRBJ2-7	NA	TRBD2	TGCGCCAGCAGCATATCTGGGACTAGCGGGAGGTACGAGCAGTACTTC	CASSISGTSGRYEQYF
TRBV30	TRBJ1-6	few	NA	TGTGCCTGGAGAACTGGGAGCTCCTATAATTCACCCCTCCACTTT	CAWRTGSSYNSPLHF
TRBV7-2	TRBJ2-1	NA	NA	TGTGCCAGCAGCTCCGTACAGGATCGCAATGAGCAGTTCTTC	CASSSVQDRNEQFF
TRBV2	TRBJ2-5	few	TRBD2	TGTGCCAGCACCCAGGGACTAGTGGAGACCCAGTACTTC	CASTQGLVETQYF
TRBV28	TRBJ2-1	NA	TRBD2	TGTGCCAGCATGGGAGCGGGAGGGCTCTCCTACAATGAGCAGTTCTTC	CASMGAGGLSYNEQFF
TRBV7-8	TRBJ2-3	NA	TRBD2	TGTGCCAGCAGCTTATTCCCGCGGCTAGCGGGCACAGATACGCAGTATTTT	CASSLFPRLAGTDTQYF
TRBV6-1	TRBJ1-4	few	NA	TGTGCCAGCAGACAGCTTGCAACTAATGAAAAACTGTTTTTT	CASRQLATNEKLFF
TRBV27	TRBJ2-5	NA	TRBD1	TGTGCCAGCAGTCCAGGACAGGGTCAGGAGACCCAGTACTTC	CASSPGQGQETQYF
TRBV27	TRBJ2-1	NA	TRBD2	TGTGCCAGCAGTTTCCGACTAGCGGGTTACTCCTACAATGAGCAGTTCTTC	CASSFRLAGYSYNEQFF
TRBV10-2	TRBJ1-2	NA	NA	TGCGCCAGCAGTGAGGCGGGAAGCTATGGCTACACCTTC	CASSEAGSYGYTF
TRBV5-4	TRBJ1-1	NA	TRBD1	TGTGCCAGCAGCTTGGCCATTGGACAGGTGGCCTTTGAAGCTTTCTTT	CASSLAIGQVAFEAFF
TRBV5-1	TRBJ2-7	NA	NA	TGCGCCAGCAGCTTCGGGTCCTTACTAAGCTCCTACGAGCAGTACTTC	CASSFGSLLSSYEQYF
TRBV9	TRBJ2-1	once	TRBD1	TGTGCCAGCAGCGTGTGGACAGGTAACAATGAGCAGTTCTTC	CASSVWTGNNEQFF
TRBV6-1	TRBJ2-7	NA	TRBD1	TGTGCCAGCAGTGAAGCAGGGACAGGGGTCTACGAGCAGTACTTC	CASSEAGTGVYEQYF
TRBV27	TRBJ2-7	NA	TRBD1	TGTGCCAGCAGTCCCCTGACAGGGGCAGCACTGGGGCAGTACTTC	CASSPLTGAALGQYF
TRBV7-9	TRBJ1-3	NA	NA	TGTGCCAGCATTCGCCTACAGGGTTCAGGAAACACCATATATTTT	CASIRLQGSGNTIYF
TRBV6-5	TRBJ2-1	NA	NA	TGTGCCAGCAGTTGGTTAGCTACTCAATCCTACAATGAGCAGTTCTTC	CASSWLATQSYNEQFF
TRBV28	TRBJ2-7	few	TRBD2	TGTGCCAGCAGTCGCCCGGATTTGGGAGGGGACGAGCAGTACTTC	CASSRPDLGGDEQYF
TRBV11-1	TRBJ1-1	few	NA	TGTGCCAGCACCAAAAGAGGGAATACGCGCGGAGCTTTCTTT	CASTKRGNTRGAFF
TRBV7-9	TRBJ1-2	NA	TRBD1	TGTGCCAGCAGCCCGGCACTGGACAGGGCTAACTATGGCTACACCTTC	CASSPALDRANYGYTF
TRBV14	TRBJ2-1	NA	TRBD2	TGTGCCAGCAGCCAAGATTGGCTAGCGGGCGTTGGGGTAAGCTCCTACAATGAGCAGTTCTTC	CASSQDWLAGVGVSSYNEQFF
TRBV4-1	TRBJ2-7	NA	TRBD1	TGCGCCAGCAGCCTGACTCCGGGACAGGGGATATACGAGCAGTACTTC	CASSLTPGQGIYEQYF
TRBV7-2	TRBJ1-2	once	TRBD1	TGTGCCAGCAGCTTATACCACAGGGGGCTAGATGGCTACACCTTC	CASSLYHRGLDGYTF
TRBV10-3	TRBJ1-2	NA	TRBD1	TGTGCCATCAATGAACAGGGGGATAACTATGGCTACACCTTC	CAINEQGDNYGYTF
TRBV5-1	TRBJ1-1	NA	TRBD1	TGCGCCAGCAGCTTGGAAGGACAGGGGGTTACTGAAGCTTTCTTT	CASSLEGQGVTEAFF
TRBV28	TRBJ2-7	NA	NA	TGTGCCAGCAGTTTCCCCCGCAGGGTATCCTACGAGCAGTACTTC	CASSFPRRVSYEQYF
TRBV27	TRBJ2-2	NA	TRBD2	TGTGCCAGCAGTAGGGGACTAGCGGCTACCGGGGAGCTGTTTTTT	CASSRGLAATGELFF
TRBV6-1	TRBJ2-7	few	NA	TGTGCCAGCAGTGTCAAAAGGGGGAACGAGCAGTACTTC	CASSVKRGNEQYF
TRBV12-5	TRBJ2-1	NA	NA	TGTGCTAGTGGTGGGGGGAGCTCCTACAATGAGCAGTTCTTC	CASGGGSSYNEQFF
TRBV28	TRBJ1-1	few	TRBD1	TGTGCCAGCAGTCCCTGGACAGGGGGGAACACTGAAGCTTTCTTT	CASSPWTGGNTEAFF
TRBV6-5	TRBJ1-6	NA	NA	TGTGCCAGCACGACCGGGGAGGAAGGGAGTTCACCCCTCCACTTT	CASTTGEEGSSPLHF
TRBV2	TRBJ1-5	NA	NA	TGTGCCAGCAGTGAATTATATAGCAATCAGCCCCAGCATTTT	CASSELYSNQPQHF
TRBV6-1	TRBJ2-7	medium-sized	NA	TGTGCCAGCTGGGACTTTTCGTACGAGCAGTACTTC	CASWDFSYEQYF
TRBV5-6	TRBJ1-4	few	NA	TGTGCCAGCAGCTTGGGGCCCGAAACTAATGAAAAACTGTTTTTT	CASSLGPETNEKLFF
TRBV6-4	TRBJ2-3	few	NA	TGTGCCAGCAGTGATGGGAGAGGAAGCACAGATACGCAGTATTTT	CASSDGRGSTDTQYF
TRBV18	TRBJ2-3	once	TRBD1	TGTGCCAGCTCACCGGGACAGACCCATACGCAGTATTTT	CASSPGQTHTQYF
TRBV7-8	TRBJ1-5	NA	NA	TGTGCCAGCAGCCCCGAGGGAGGGGGCAATCAGCCCCAGCATTTT	CASSPEGGGNQPQHF
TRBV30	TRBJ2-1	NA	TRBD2	TGTGCCTGGGGGAGCGGGAGGTTCAATGAGCAGTTCTTC	CAWGSGRFNEQFF
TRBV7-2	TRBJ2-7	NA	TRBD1	TGTGCCAGCAGCTCCCGGGACAGCGACCACTACGAGCAGTACTTC	CASSSRDSDHYEQYF
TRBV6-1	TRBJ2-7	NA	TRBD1	TGTGCCAGCAGTGCTTCCGGGACAGGTGCCCTCCCCTCCTACGAGCAGTACTTC	CASSASGTGALPSYEQYF
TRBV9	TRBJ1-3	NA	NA	TGTGCCAGCAGCGTAAGGCAGGAGGCTTCTGGAAACACCATATATTTT	CASSVRQEASGNTIYF
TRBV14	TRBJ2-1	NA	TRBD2	TGTGCCAGCAGCCAAGTAGCGGGAGAGTTTTCTTACAATGAGCAGTTCTTC	CASSQVAGEFSYNEQFF
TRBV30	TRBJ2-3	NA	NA	TGTGCCTGGGCTCCGGGGGACACAGATACGCAGTATTTT	CAWAPGDTDTQYF
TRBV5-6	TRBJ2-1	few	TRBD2	TGTGCCAGCAGCTGGTGGGGACTAGCCGGCGGCGATGAGCAGTTCTTC	CASSWWGLAGGDEQFF
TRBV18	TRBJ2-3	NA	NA	TGTGCCAGCTCAACCCAACAGGACACAGATACGCAGTATTTT	CASSTQQDTDTQYF
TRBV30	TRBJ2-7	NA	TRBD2	TGTGCCTGGAGTGTATTGTCTACTAGCGGGAGTCTCGAGCAGTACTTC	CAWSVLSTSGSLEQYF
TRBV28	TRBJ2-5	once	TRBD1	TGTGCCAGCAGGGGGGACAGGTCGACCCAGTACTTC	CASRGDRSTQYF
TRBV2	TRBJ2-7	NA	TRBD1	TGTGCCAGCAGTCCGGGGTTACAGGGGTTAGGCGAGCAGTACTTC	CASSPGLQGLGEQYF
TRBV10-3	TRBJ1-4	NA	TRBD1	TGTGCCATCAGGCCCCGGGACAGGGGGAAAACTGTTTTT	CAIRPRDRGKTVF
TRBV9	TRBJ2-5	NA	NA	TGTGCCAGCAGCGTAGTAGTTCGGGGGAAGGGGACAGAAGAGACCCAGTACTTC	CASSVVVRGKGTEETQYF
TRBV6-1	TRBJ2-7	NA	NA	TGTGCCAGCCGGACAGATTCCTACGAGCAGTACTTC	CASRTDSYEQYF
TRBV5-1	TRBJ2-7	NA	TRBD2	TGCGCCAGCAGCTTTTCTCTAGCGGGTGTCTACGAGCAGTACTTC	CASSFSLAGVYEQYF
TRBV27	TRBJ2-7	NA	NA	TGTGCCAGCAGTTTGAGTAGTCTCTACTCCTACGAGCAGTACTTC	CASSLSSLYSYEQYF